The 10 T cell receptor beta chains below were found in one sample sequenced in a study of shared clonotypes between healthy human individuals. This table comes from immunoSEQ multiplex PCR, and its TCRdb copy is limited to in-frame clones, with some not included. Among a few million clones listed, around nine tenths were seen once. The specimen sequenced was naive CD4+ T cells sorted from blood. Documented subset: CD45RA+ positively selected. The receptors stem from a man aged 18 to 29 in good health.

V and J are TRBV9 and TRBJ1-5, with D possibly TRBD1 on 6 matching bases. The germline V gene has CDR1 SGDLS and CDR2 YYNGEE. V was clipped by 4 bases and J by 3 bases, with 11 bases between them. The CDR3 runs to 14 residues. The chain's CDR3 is CASSPRTDNQPQHF. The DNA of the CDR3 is TGTGCCAGCAGCCCCCGGACAGACAATCAGCCCCAGCATTTT.

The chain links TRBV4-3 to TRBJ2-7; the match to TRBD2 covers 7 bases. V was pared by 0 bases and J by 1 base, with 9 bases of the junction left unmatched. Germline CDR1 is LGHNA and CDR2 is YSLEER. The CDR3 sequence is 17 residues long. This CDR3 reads CASSQEFLTSWSYEQYF. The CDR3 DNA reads TGCGCCAGCAGCCAAGAGTTTTTGACTAGCTGGTCCTACGAGCAGTACTTC.

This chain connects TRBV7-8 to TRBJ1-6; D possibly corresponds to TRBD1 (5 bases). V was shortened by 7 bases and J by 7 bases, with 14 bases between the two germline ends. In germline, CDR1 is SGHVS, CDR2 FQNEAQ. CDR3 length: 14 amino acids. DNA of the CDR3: TGTGCCAGCATGCGGGGGGGAAAAAATTCACCCCTCCACTTT. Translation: CASMRGGKNSPLHF.

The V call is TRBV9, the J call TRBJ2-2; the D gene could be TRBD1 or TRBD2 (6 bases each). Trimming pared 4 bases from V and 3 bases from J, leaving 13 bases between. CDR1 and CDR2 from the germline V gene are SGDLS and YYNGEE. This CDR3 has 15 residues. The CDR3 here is CASSRGGKDTGELFF. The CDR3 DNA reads TGTGCCAGCAGCCGAGGGGGGAAAGACACCGGGGAGCTGTTTTTT.

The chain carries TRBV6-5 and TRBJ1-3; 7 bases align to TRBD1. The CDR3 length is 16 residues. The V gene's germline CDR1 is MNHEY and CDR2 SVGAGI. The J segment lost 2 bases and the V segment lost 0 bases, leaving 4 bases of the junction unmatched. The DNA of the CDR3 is TGTGCCAGCAGTTACTCAGGGGGCGTTACTGGAAACACCATATATTTT. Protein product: CASSYSGGVTGNTIYF.

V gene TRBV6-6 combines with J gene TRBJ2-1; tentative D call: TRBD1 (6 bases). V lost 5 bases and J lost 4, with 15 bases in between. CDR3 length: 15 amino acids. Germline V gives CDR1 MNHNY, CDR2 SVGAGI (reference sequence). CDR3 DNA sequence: TGTGCCAGCAGTAACAGGGATAGGAAGTACAATGAGCAGTTCTTC. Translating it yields CASSNRDRKYNEQFF.

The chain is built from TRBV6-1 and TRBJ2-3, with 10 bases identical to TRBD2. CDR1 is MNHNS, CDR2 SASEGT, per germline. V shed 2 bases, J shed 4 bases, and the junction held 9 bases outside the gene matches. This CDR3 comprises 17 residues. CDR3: CASSERRLAGAADTQYF. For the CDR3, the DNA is TGTGCCAGCAGTGAACGCAGGCTAGCGGGAGCGGCAGATACGCAGTATTTT.

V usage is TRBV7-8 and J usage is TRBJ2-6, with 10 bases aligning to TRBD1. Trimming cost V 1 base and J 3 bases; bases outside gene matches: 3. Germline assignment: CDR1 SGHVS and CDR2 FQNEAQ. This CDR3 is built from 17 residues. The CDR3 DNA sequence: TGTGCCAGCAGCTTAGGGGACAGGGGTTTTGGGGCCAACGTCCTGACTTTC. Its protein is CASSLGDRGFGANVLTF.

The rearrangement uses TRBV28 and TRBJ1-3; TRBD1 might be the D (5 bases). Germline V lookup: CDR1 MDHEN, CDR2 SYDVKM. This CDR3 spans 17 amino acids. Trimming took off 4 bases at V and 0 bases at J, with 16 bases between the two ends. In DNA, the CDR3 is TGTGCCAGCAGTTCCGATGCGTGGGGCGTCTCTGGAAACACCATATATTTT. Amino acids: CASSSDAWGVSGNTIYF.

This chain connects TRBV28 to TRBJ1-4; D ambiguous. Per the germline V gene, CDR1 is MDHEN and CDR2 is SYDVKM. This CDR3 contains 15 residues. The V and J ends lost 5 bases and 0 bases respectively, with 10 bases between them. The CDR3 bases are TGTGCCAGCAGTCCGAGAGGTCCAACTAATGAAAAACTGTTTTTT. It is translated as CASSPRGPTNEKLFF. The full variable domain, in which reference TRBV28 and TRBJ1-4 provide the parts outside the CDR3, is DVKVTQSSRYLVKRTGEKVFLECVQDMDHENMFWYRQDPGLGLRLIYFSYDVKMKEKGDIPEGYSVSREKKERFSLILESASTNQTSMYLCASSPRGPTNEKLFFGSGTQLSVL.